The clone carrying this T cell receptor beta chain was observed once. The CDR3 sequence is 12 residues long. The germline V gene encodes CDR1 SNHLY and CDR2 FYNNEI. V was shortened by 6 bases and J by 4 bases, with 7 bases between the two germline ends. This sample is part of a study of blood T cell repertoires in COVID-19. TCRdb's copy holds only in-frame clones and misses some; the assay was immunoSEQ multiplex PCR. The sample comprises more than 45,000 clones, over 80% of which are singletons, and approximately 1.5% rests with the top ten. Specimen: peripheral blood. The rearrangement uses TRBV2 and TRBJ1-5, with D hard to call. The origin of this receptor is a man aged 55 to 70 with acute or convalescent COVID-19. CDR3 nucleotides: TGTGCCAGCAGGGCGGGGAATCAGCCCCAGCATTTT. Translated, it gives CASRAGNQPQHF.